This T cell receptor beta chain was recovered during a study of cytomegalovirus exposure and HLA in healthy donors. Study in general: Researchers found that about 84% of some 400 genotyped donors fell within the Caucasian-associated ancestry cluster.

This clone was observed once. No antigen is known for it. Amplification used 60 Vbeta primers and 13 Jbeta primers. Repertoires were generated with immunoSEQ multiplex PCR, while TCRdb's copy carries only in-frame clones and drops some. This repertoire shows more than 150,000 clones, roughly 79% found once; its top ten account for 7%. Whole-study results and caveats: TCR beta chains numbering more than 150 were designated cytomegalovirus-associated.

Unrecorded immune exposures were likely, despite nominal health at sampling. The specimen sequenced was PBMCs. The source of this sequence is a woman between 40 and 55 years old in good health and CMV-seropositive.

The CDR3 sequence: CASRKTADYGYTF. The CDR3 DNA is TGTGCCAGTAGGAAAACAGCCGACTATGGCTACACCTTC. The chain carries TRBV19 and TRBJ1-2; D remains unclear. V lost 6 bases to trimming and J lost 3 bases, with 11 bases between them. The CDR3 has 13 residues. Per germline, CDR1 LNHDA and CDR2 SQIVND (reference sequence).